Listed below are T cell receptor beta chains from one sample, sequenced in a study of blood T cell repertoires in COVID-19. TCRdb's copy holds only in-frame clones and misses some; the assay was immunoSEQ multiplex PCR. Altogether 110,000 or so clones are present, more than 70% being singletons, with the ten largest covering just over 5.5%. The sequencing sample was made of peripheral blood. The origin of the receptors is a woman in her fifties or sixties with COVID-19, enrolled during active disease. Each CDR3 is given with its conserved first and last residue. The order of the fields is J gene, clone size, D gene, V gene, CDR3 protein, CDR3 DNA. D genes are given only for firm matches. Clone size is given for some rows only: seen once, a few or many times, or a class if the clone is expanded.

J: TRBJ1-4; size: NA; D: NA; V: TRBV19; CDR3: CASKGAIEKLFF; DNA: TGTGCCAGCAAAGGAGCGATCGAAAAACTGTTTTTT
J: TRBJ1-2; size: NA; D: NA; V: TRBV6-5; CDR3: CASSRGQGHGYTF; DNA: TGTGCCAGCAGTAGGGGCCAGGGGCATGGCTACACCTTC
J: TRBJ1-2; size: NA; D: NA; V: TRBV18; CDR3: CASSKDSANNYGYTF; DNA: TGTGCCAGCTCAAAGGACAGTGCTAATAACTATGGCTACACCTTC
J: TRBJ1-2; size: once; D: NA; V: TRBV6-5; CDR3: CASSFSSGGYTF; DNA: TGTGCCAGCAGTTTCTCCTCCGGGGGCTACACCTTC
J: TRBJ1-6; size: NA; D: NA; V: TRBV6-6; CDR3: CASTRQGSSYNSPLHF; DNA: TGTGCCAGCACCCGGCAGGGGAGCTCCTATAATTCACCCCTCCACTTT
J: TRBJ2-5; size: once; D: TRBD2; V: TRBV15; CDR3: CATSRSGGIQETQYF; DNA: TGTGCCACCAGCAGATCGGGAGGCATACAAGAGACCCAGTACTTC
J: TRBJ2-5; size: NA; D: TRBD2; V: TRBV5-1; CDR3: CASLSGGPGETQYF; DNA: TGCGCCAGCCTTAGCGGGGGGCCAGGGGAGACCCAGTACTTC
J: TRBJ1-1; size: NA; D: NA; V: TRBV5-4; CDR3: CASSSALDRRTEAFF; DNA: TGTGCCAGCAGCTCAGCGCTGGACAGAAGGACTGAAGCTTTCTTT
J: TRBJ1-1; size: NA; D: TRBD1; V: TRBV7-9; CDR3: CASSYKTGGETEAFF; DNA: TGTGCCAGCAGCTACAAAACAGGGGGCGAGACTGAAGCTTTCTTT
J: TRBJ1-1; size: NA; D: NA; V: TRBV4-3; CDR3: CASSQSLENTEAFF; DNA: TGCGCCAGCAGCCAATCCCTAGAGAACACTGAAGCTTTCTTT
J: TRBJ2-7; size: NA; D: NA; V: TRBV7-3; CDR3: CASSLSITGLELAIYEQYF; DNA: TGTGCCAGCAGCTTATCGATCACTGGACTTGAGCTAGCTATCTACGAGCAGTACTTC
J: TRBJ1-1; size: NA; D: NA; V: TRBV7-8; CDR3: CASSDPGGTEAFF; DNA: TGTGCCAGCAGCGACCCTGGCGGCACTGAAGCTTTCTTT
J: TRBJ1-3; size: NA; D: TRBD1; V: TRBV5-1; CDR3: CASSLGTGDGGNTIYF; DNA: TGCGCCAGCAGCTTGGGGACAGGGGATGGCGGAAACACCATATATTTT
J: TRBJ1-1; size: NA; D: TRBD1; V: TRBV11-3; CDR3: CASSRGQGDQGTEAFF; DNA: TGTGCCAGCAGCCGTGGACAGGGGGATCAGGGGACTGAAGCTTTCTTT
J: TRBJ1-4; size: NA; D: TRBD1; V: TRBV19; CDR3: CASSILDRNEKLFF; DNA: TGTGCCAGTAGTATTTTGGACAGGAATGAAAAACTGTTTTTT
J: TRBJ2-5; size: NA; D: NA; V: TRBV6-2/TRBV6-3; CDR3: CASSYGAGAQQETQYF; DNA: TGTGCCAGCAGTTACGGGGCAGGGGCACAACAAGAGACCCAGTACTTC
J: TRBJ1-3; size: NA; D: NA; V: TRBV12-3/TRBV12-4; CDR3: CASSLSGNTIYF; DNA: TGTGCCAGCAGTTTATCAGGAAACACCATATATTTT
J: TRBJ2-4; size: NA; D: NA; V: TRBV14; CDR3: CASSQGRGAKNIQYF; DNA: TGTGCCAGCAGCCAAGGAAGGGGAGCCAAAAACATTCAGTACTTC
J: TRBJ2-7; size: NA; D: TRBD1; V: TRBV19; CDR3: CARTIPGTGGPYEQYF; DNA: TGTGCCAGAACGATTCCCGGGACAGGGGGACCCTACGAGCAGTACTTC
J: TRBJ1-2; size: NA; D: NA; V: TRBV7-3; CDR3: CASSFGQNYGYTF; DNA: TGTGCCAGCAGCTTTGGACAAAACTATGGCTACACCTTC
J: TRBJ1-2; size: NA; D: NA; V: TRBV2; CDR3: CASSEAQGPRNYGYTF; DNA: TGTGCCAGCAGTGAAGCCCAGGGGCCGAGGAACTATGGCTACACCTTC
J: TRBJ1-1; size: NA; D: NA; V: TRBV7-8; CDR3: CASNRRRADTEAFF; DNA: TGTGCCAGCAACCGACGGAGGGCGGACACTGAAGCTTTCTTT
J: TRBJ1-5; size: once; D: NA; V: TRBV19; CDR3: CASSNERNQPQHF; DNA: TGTGCCAGTAGTAATGAGAGAAATCAGCCCCAGCATTTT
J: TRBJ1-1; size: NA; D: NA; V: TRBV19; CDR3: CASSSPRHGGRNTEAFF; DNA: TGTGCCAGTAGTTCCCCCAGACACGGAGGAAGGAACACTGAAGCTTTCTTT
J: TRBJ2-5; size: NA; D: TRBD1; V: TRBV5-4; CDR3: CASSRPGGGETQYF; DNA: TGTGCCAGCAGCAGACCAGGGGGTGGGGAGACCCAGTACTTC
J: TRBJ2-2; size: NA; D: NA; V: TRBV5-8; CDR3: CASTSTTTGELFF; DNA: TGTGCCAGCACCTCGACTACGACCGGGGAGCTGTTTTTT
J: TRBJ2-7; size: NA; D: NA; V: TRBV7-6; CDR3: CASSPRTGSANEQYF; DNA: TGTGCCAGCAGCCCTCGAACAGGGAGTGCGAACGAGCAGTACTTC
J: TRBJ1-2; size: NA; D: TRBD1; V: TRBV10-3; CDR3: CAISESGQNRYGYTF; DNA: TGTGCCATCAGTGAGTCGGGACAGAACCGCTATGGCTACACCTTC
J: TRBJ1-5; size: NA; D: NA; V: TRBV11-2; CDR3: CASSLDGVRFQPQHF; DNA: TGTGCCAGCAGCTTAGATGGCGTGCGGTTTCAGCCCCAGCATTTT
J: TRBJ2-1; size: once; D: NA; V: TRBV7-2; CDR3: CASSSGLDYYNEQFF; DNA: TGTGCCAGCAGCTCGGGACTTGACTACTACAATGAGCAGTTCTTC
J: TRBJ2-2; size: NA; D: TRBD1; V: TRBV25-1; CDR3: CASRGRGLSTGELFF; DNA: TGTGCCAGTCGGGGAAGGGGGCTTTCGACCGGGGAGCTGTTTTTT
J: TRBJ2-5; size: NA; D: TRBD2; V: TRBV5-1; CDR3: CASSLAKAGGRETQYF; DNA: TGCGCCAGCAGCTTGGCCAAGGCGGGGGGCCGAGAGACCCAGTACTTC
J: TRBJ2-5; size: NA; D: TRBD2; V: TRBV2; CDR3: CASSGATSGGRETQYF; DNA: TGTGCCAGCAGTGGGGCGACTAGCGGGGGTAGGGAGACCCAGTACTTC
J: TRBJ1-1; size: NA; D: NA; V: TRBV29-1; CDR3: CSAKVGRVSTEAFF; DNA: TGCAGCGCCAAGGTGGGCAGGGTGAGCACTGAAGCTTTCTTT
J: TRBJ2-3; size: NA; D: TRBD2; V: TRBV4-2; CDR3: CASTANPGSGEPTDTQYF; DNA: TGTGCCAGCACCGCCAATCCGGGTAGCGGGGAACCCACAGATACGCAGTATTTT
J: TRBJ2-6; size: NA; D: NA; V: TRBV3-1/TRBV3-2; CDR3: CASSQGVTGNSGANVLTF; DNA: TGTGCCAGCAGCCAAGGCGTTACAGGGAACTCTGGGGCCAACGTCCTGACTTTC
J: TRBJ1-4; size: NA; D: NA; V: TRBV28; CDR3: CASSSTGGHGEKLFF; DNA: TGTGCCAGCAGTTCCACCGGGGGGCATGGTGAAAAACTGTTTTTT
J: TRBJ1-2; size: NA; D: NA; V: TRBV30; CDR3: CAFIRGVNYGYTF; DNA: TGTGCCTTTATCAGGGGAGTTAACTATGGCTACACCTTC
J: TRBJ2-1; size: NA; D: TRBD2; V: TRBV5-4; CDR3: CASSTSGDNYNEQFF; DNA: TGTGCCAGCAGCACTAGCGGGGACAATTACAATGAGCAGTTCTTC
J: TRBJ2-3; size: NA; D: NA; V: TRBV19; CDR3: CASSYRDSITDTQYF; DNA: TGTGCCAGTAGTTACCGGGACTCGATAACAGATACGCAGTATTTT
J: TRBJ2-3; size: NA; D: TRBD1; V: TRBV18; CDR3: CASSPRGLSTDTQYF; DNA: TGTGCCAGCTCACCAAGGGGGCTTAGCACAGATACGCAGTATTTT
J: TRBJ2-7; size: NA; D: NA; V: TRBV7-8; CDR3: CASSPRGGHYEQYF; DNA: TGTGCCAGCAGCCCCCGGGGAGGCCATTACGAGCAGTACTTC
J: TRBJ1-3; size: NA; D: NA; V: TRBV7-9; CDR3: CASSHDRLGNTIYF; DNA: TGTGCCAGCAGCCACGACAGGTTGGGAAACACCATATATTTT
J: TRBJ1-6; size: NA; D: NA; V: TRBV7-9; CDR3: CASSRIQTGGVSPLHF; DNA: TGTGCCAGCAGCCGGATCCAGACGGGAGGGGTTTCACCCCTCCACTTT
J: TRBJ1-5; size: NA; D: NA; V: TRBV2; CDR3: CASKFTGNQPQHF; DNA: TGTGCCAGCAAGTTTACAGGCAATCAGCCCCAGCATTTT
J: TRBJ2-7; size: NA; D: TRBD2; V: TRBV4-2; CDR3: CASSQTTSGLPYEQYF; DNA: TGTGCCAGCAGCCAAACGACTAGCGGGCTTCCCTACGAGCAGTACTTC
J: TRBJ1-3; size: NA; D: TRBD1; V: TRBV7-9; CDR3: CASSQTGKSRNTIYF; DNA: TGTGCCAGCAGCCAGACAGGGAAGTCCCGAAACACCATATATTTT
J: TRBJ2-7; size: NA; D: NA; V: TRBV9; CDR3: CASSKTSGTVQYEQYF; DNA: TGTGCCAGCAGCAAAACGTCGGGAACAGTCCAGTACGAGCAGTACTTC
J: TRBJ2-1; size: NA; D: NA; V: TRBV18; CDR3: CASSPRRADEQFF; DNA: TGTGCCAGCTCACCACGGCGAGCGGATGAGCAGTTCTTC
J: TRBJ1-1; size: NA; D: NA; V: TRBV6-5; CDR3: CASSRNTGPNTEAFF; DNA: TGTGCCAGCAGCCGCAATACAGGACCGAACACTGAAGCTTTCTTT
J: TRBJ1-6; size: NA; D: TRBD1; V: TRBV5-1; CDR3: CASGPGQGLSDSPLHF; DNA: TGCGCCAGCGGACCGGGACAGGGACTTTCAGATTCACCCCTCCACTTT
J: TRBJ1-2; size: NA; D: NA; V: TRBV11-2; CDR3: CASSLDWHHYGYTF; DNA: TGTGCCAGCAGCTTAGACTGGCACCACTATGGCTACACCTTC